This TCR beta chain was sequenced in a study of blood T cell repertoires in COVID-19. CDR3 length: 16 residues. Germline CDR1 is SGHRS and CDR2 is YFSETQ. Between the trimmed V and J ends, which lost 4 bases and 2 bases, there was a span of 17 bases. TCRdb's table, derived via immunoSEQ multiplex PCR, lists solely in-frame clones and lacks some. This table holds fewer than 350,000 clones, 90% found once. The genes are TRBV5-1 and TRBJ2-3; tentatively, D is TRBD2 (5 bases). The TCR originated in a woman aged 18-30 years with acute COVID-19. Sample: PBMCs or T cells enriched from blood (not recorded which). The CDR3 nucleotides read TGCGCCAGCAGCCGGGGTCGCCAGGAGATCACAGATACGCAGTATTTT. This translates into CASSRGRQEITDTQYF.